This TCR beta chain was observed in a study of beta chain features in type 1 diabetes. General study findings and limits: Patients with Type 1 diabetes showed moderately but significantly shorter TCRB CDR3s in all four CD4+ subsets.

Expressed TCRB transcripts were sequenced because the entire RNA isolate underwent reverse transcription. Assay: immunoSEQ multiplex PCR; the TCRdb copy retains only in-frame clones and omits some. The data show hundreds of thousands of clones, with around a sixth seen just once and about 0.02% held by the top ten. All sorted populations exceeded 95% purity. The CDR3 consists of 12 residues. V lost 4 bases and J 7 bases, leaving 7 bases between the germline ends. Germline-derived CDR1 and CDR2 are LGHNA and YNFKEQ. For this clone: Its antigen is unknown.

The V call is TRBV4-2, the J call TRBJ2-2; no definite D call. Specimen: naive CD4+ T cells from blood. This TCR was recovered from a woman between 18 and 29 years old in good health. The CDR3 DNA follows: TGTGCCAGCAGCCTGGTTGTCGGGGAGCTGTTTTTT. It specifies CASSLVVGELFF.